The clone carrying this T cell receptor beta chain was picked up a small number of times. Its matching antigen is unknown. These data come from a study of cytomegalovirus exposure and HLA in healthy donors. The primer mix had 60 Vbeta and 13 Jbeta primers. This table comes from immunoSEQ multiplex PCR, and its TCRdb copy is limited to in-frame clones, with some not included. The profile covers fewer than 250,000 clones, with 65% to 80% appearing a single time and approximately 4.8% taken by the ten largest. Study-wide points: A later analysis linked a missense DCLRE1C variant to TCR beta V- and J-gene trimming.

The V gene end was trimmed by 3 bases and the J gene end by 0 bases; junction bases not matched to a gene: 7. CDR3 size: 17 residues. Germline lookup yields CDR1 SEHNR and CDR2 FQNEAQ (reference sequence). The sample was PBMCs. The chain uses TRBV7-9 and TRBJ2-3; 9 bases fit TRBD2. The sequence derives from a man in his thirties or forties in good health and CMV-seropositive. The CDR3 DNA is TGTGCCAGCAGCTTCATGGCGGGAGGGGGGAGCACAGATACGCAGTATTTT. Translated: CASSFMAGGGSTDTQYF.